Following are 26 T cell receptor beta chains from one sample sequenced in a study of blood T cells in healthy people across ages. Next came a second PCR, run for about 7 to 11 cycles, which used a sample-barcoded 5' primer along with a J-beta primer mix. MiXCR, applied by TCRdb to the 5' RACE reads, yields one record per CDR3 protein. The sample records about 510,000 distinct CDR3 sequences, 25% to 35% being singletons. This sample also belongs to another study, concerning T cells of mothers and their children.

Sample: blood. Receptors were obtained from a boy between 2 and 10 years old in good health.

This chain links TRBV28 with TRBJ2-7; 7 bases are a match to TRBD2. The ends lost 3 bases at V and 3 bases at J; junction bases unmatched: 8. This CDR3 spans 15 amino acids. Germline assignment: CDR1 MDHEN and CDR2 SYDVKM. The CDR3 nucleotides are TGTGCCAGCAGTTTCACGGGAGCGGGATACTACGAGCAGTACTTC. This codes for CASSFTGAGYYEQYF.

This clonotype was seen a few times. The V call is TRBV7-2, the J call TRBJ2-7, with D tentatively TRBD1 (5 bases). Germline V lookup: CDR1 SGHTA, CDR2 FQGNSA. This CDR3 is built from 15 residues. With 4 bases removed from V and 2 bases from J, the gap between germline ends came to 15 bases. This CDR3 is CASSSRTSKTYEQYF. CDR3 nucleotides: TGTGCCAGCAGCTCCCGGACAAGTAAAACCTACGAGCAGTACTTC.

This rearrangement joins TRBV12-3 or TRBV12-4 to TRBJ1-1, with D perhaps matching TRBD1 (6 bases). Trimming cost V 6 bases and J 3 bases, with 17 bases left between them. This CDR3 comprises 15 residues. The CDR3 bases are TGTGCCAGCAGACCCAGTCGGGGGCCATACACTGAAGCTTTCTTT. Translated, it gives CASRPSRGPYTEAFF.

This clonotype was seen repeatedly, ten times or more. This chain links TRBV20-1 with TRBJ2-7; perhaps TRBD2 as D (5 bases). This CDR3 comprises 15 residues. V shed 1 base and J shed 2 bases, with 15 bases lying between them. CDR1 and CDR2 (germline): DFQATT, SNEGSKA (reference sequence). The CDR3 DNA sequence: TGCAGTGCTAGAGTCCCGATCCGGGGAACCTACGAGCAGTACTTC. This gives the protein CSARVPIRGTYEQYF.

This clonotype was recorded at least ten times. The J gene is TRBJ1-1, the V gene TRBV14; 7 nucleotides align to TRBD1. This CDR3 is 17 amino acids long. V shed 4 bases, J shed 1 base, and the junction held 12 bases outside the gene matches. The germline gives CDR1 SGHDN, CDR2 FVKESK. The CDR3 DNA sequence: TGTGCCAGCAGCCCGCACTTTGGACAGGCTGGGAACACTGAAGCTTTCTTT. It translates to CASSPHFGQAGNTEAFF.

This clonotype turned up a few times. The chain has TRBV20-1 and TRBJ1-1; 10 positions agree with TRBD1. The CDR3 runs 15 residues. Trimming removed 3 bases from V and 0 bases from J; junction bases left unmatched: 4. CDR1 and CDR2 from the germline V gene are DFQATT and SNEGSKA (reference sequence). Written as DNA, the CDR3 is TGCAGTGCTAGCCGGGACAGGGGCATGAACACTGAAGCTTTCTTT. It specifies CSASRDRGMNTEAFF.

The table lists this clonotype with a few counts. This chain uses TRBV7-8 with TRBJ2-4; TRBD2 matches 9 bases. V trimming: 3 bases; J trimming: 6 bases; junction bases outside the gene matches: 12. The CDR3 length is 17 residues. The germline CDR1 and CDR2 sequences are SGHVS and FQNEAQ. In DNA form, the CDR3 reads TGTGCCAGCAGCTTCTCTATCTCTGCGGGAGGGGTAAACATTCAGTACTTC. It codes for CASSFSISAGGVNIQYF.

V and J are TRBV20-1 and TRBJ2-4; 7 nucleotides line up with TRBD2. CDR3 length: 14 residues. Germline CDR1 DFQATT, CDR2 SNEGSKA (reference sequence). V trimming: 0 bases; J trimming: 5 bases; junction bases outside the gene matches: 4. CDR3 residues: CSARETGGENIQYF. The CDR3 DNA is TGCAGTGCTAGAGAAACGGGGGGAGAAAACATTCAGTACTTC.

V is TRBV12-3 or TRBV12-4 and J is TRBJ2-5; 9 bases align to TRBD2. V trimming: 3 bases; J trimming: 11 bases; junction bases outside the gene matches: 10. CDR3 length: 14 amino acids. CDR3 in DNA: TGTGCCAGCAGTTTCGCGGGAGGGCCGAGGGAGCAGTACTTC. Amino acid sequence: CASSFAGGPREQYF.

The chain recombines TRBV25-1 with TRBJ1-2; D is perhaps TRBD1 (6 bases). Germline V gene lookup returns CDR1 MGHDK and CDR2 SYGVNS. The V gene lost 6 bases and the J gene lost 8 bases, with 16 bases spanning the gap. The CDR3 is made up of 13 amino acids. CDR3 DNA sequence: TGTGCCAGCAGCGACAGGACAGCCCCCGGCTACACCTTC. Amino acid sequence: CASSDRTAPGYTF.

The chain combines TRBV29-1 with TRBJ1-1, with 12 bases fitting TRBD1. Germline CDR1 and CDR2: SQVTM and ANQGSEA. The CDR3 consists of 13 residues. After removal of 6 bases from V and 11 bases from J, the junction contained 10 bases not matched to a gene. The CDR3: CSVAQGQGAMAFF. In DNA form, the CDR3 reads TGCAGCGTGGCCCAGGGACAGGGGGCGATGGCTTTCTTT.

Of note for this clonotype: At one of its ends the junction is not consistent with the germline gene, which may arise from a read error. The rearrangement uses TRBV20-1 and TRBJ2-5, with D hard to call. This CDR3 region has 11 residues. Germline-derived CDR1 and CDR2 are DFQATT and SNEGSKA (reference sequence). CDR3 residues: CSGRREEAQYF. The CDR3 bases are TGCAGTGGGCGCAGAGAAGAGGCCCAGTACTTC.

There are a few counts of this clonotype. The rearrangement uses TRBV29-1 and TRBJ2-3, with D possibly being TRBD1 (6 bases). The CDR3 has 14 amino acids. The germline V and J ends were trimmed by 3 bases and 0 bases, with 10 bases remaining between them. The germline V gene has CDR1 SQVTM and CDR2 ANQGSEA. DNA for the CDR3: TGCAGCGTTGAGGGGACATCTAGCACAGATACGCAGTATTTT. It yields the protein CSVEGTSSTDTQYF.

The J gene is TRBJ2-3, the V gene TRBV7-9; TRBD2 might be the D (6 bases). Germline loops: CDR1 SEHNR, CDR2 FQNEAQ (reference sequence). With 6 bases removed from V and 2 bases from J, the gap between germline ends came to 9 bases. The CDR3 is made up of 13 amino acids. The DNA for the CDR3 is TGTGCCAGCAGGTGGGAGGACACAGATACGCAGTATTTT. Residues: CASRWEDTDTQYF. Full variable domain (missing parts from reference TRBV7-9 and TRBJ2-3): DTGVSQNPRHKITKRGQNVTFRCDPISEHNRLYWYRQTLGQGPEFLTYFQNEAQLEKSRLLSDRFSAERPKGSFSTLEIQRTEQGDSAMYLCASRWEDTDTQYFGPGTRLTVL.

This sequence joins TRBV11-2 and TRBJ2-7; 8 bases agree with TRBD2. The CDR3 contains 16 residues. CDR1 and CDR2 from the germline V gene are SGHAT and FQNNGV. J lost 4 bases, V lost 0 bases, and 8 bases had no gene match. The CDR3 is CASSLDAPGLGYEQYF. As DNA, the CDR3 is TGTGCCAGCAGCTTAGACGCTCCGGGACTAGGTTACGAGCAGTACTTC.

This chain uses TRBV2 with TRBJ2-2; 10 bases agree with TRBD2. The CDR3 is 17 residues long. J lost 2 bases, V lost 4 bases, and 7 bases had no gene match. Germline CDR1 and CDR2: SNHLY and FYNNEI. The CDR3 spells CASSVTSGALNTGELFF. DNA of the CDR3: TGTGCCAGCAGTGTCACTAGCGGGGCTCTCAACACCGGGGAGCTGTTTTTT.

The table lists this clonotype with a count of one. The chain carries TRBV7-2 and TRBJ2-5, with D possibly TRBD2 on 5 matching bases. The CDR3 sequence is 14 residues long. Trimming stripped 5 bases from V and 0 bases from J, with 10 bases between. The V gene's germline CDR1 is SGHTA and CDR2 FQGNSA. The CDR3: CASSRPSYQETQYF. As DNA, the CDR3 is TGTGCCAGCAGCCGCCCTAGCTACCAAGAGACCCAGTACTTC.

J is TRBJ1-6 and V is TRBV3-1; no clear D. V was pared by 3 bases and J by 6 bases, with 6 bases between. The CDR3 sequence is 13 residues long. From germline, CDR1 is LGHDT and CDR2 YNNKEL (reference sequence). CDR3 DNA: TGTGCCAGCAGCCACCTACCTAATTCACCCCTCCACTTT. As protein: CASSHLPNSPLHF.

The chain has TRBV18 and TRBJ1-3, with a weak D call TRBD1 (5 bases). The V gene's germline CDR1 is KGHSH and CDR2 LQKENI. Between the trimmed V and J ends, which lost 0 bases and 0 bases, there was a span of 9 bases. The CDR3 contains 16 residues. The CDR3 sequence is CASSPPGVYSGNTIYF. The CDR3 DNA reads as TGTGCCAGCTCACCACCGGGGGTTTACTCTGGAAACACCATATATTTT.

This clonotype was detected a few times. The chain joins TRBV5-5 to TRBJ2-2, with D unclear. Germline V gene lookup returns CDR1 SGHKS and CDR2 YYEKEE (reference sequence). The CDR3 loop spans 12 amino acids. The germline V and J ends were trimmed by 3 bases and 2 bases, with 2 bases remaining between them. For the CDR3, the DNA is TGTGCCAGCAGCTATAACACCGGGGAGCTGTTTTTT. As protein: CASSYNTGELFF.

The gene calls are TRBV14 and TRBJ2-7; the D gene is possibly TRBD2 (5 bases). This CDR3 spans 16 amino acids. Per the germline V gene, CDR1 is SGHDN and CDR2 is FVKESK. V lost 1 base and J 6 bases, leaving 19 bases between the germline ends. Here the CDR3 reads CASSQATREPFVEQYF. The CDR3 DNA follows: TGTGCCAGCAGCCAAGCGACCCGGGAACCCTTTGTCGAGCAGTACTTC.

This chain uses TRBV29-1 with TRBJ1-3, with no clear D. V lost 5 bases and J 0 bases, leaving 11 bases between the germline ends. The germline gives CDR1 SQVTM, CDR2 ANQGSEA. The CDR3 has 14 residues. The CDR3 nucleotides read TGCAGCGTTAGTCCAAACCTCTCTGGAAACACCATATATTTT. This translates into CSVSPNLSGNTIYF. Complete variable domain (other parts from reference TRBV29-1 and TRBJ1-3): SAVISQKPSRDICQRGTSLTIQCQVDSQVTMMFWYRQQPGQSLTLIATANQGSEATYESGFVIDKFPISRPNLTFSTLTVSNMSPEDSSIYLCSVSPNLSGNTIYFGEGSWLTVV.

This clonotype was recorded a few times. The chain joins TRBV7-2 to TRBJ2-5, with 8 bases identical to TRBD2. The end of the DNA fits TRBJ2-7 better, so the J call may be wrong. The CDR3 has 17 residues. Germline values: CDR1 SGHTA, CDR2 FQGNSA. CDR3 loop: CASSLNALAANYYEQYF. CDR3 DNA: TGTGCCAGCAGCTTAAATGCACTAGCGGCCAACTACTACGAGCAGTACTTC.

J is TRBJ2-1 and V is TRBV29-1, with 7 bases that match TRBD2. In germline, CDR1 is SQVTM, CDR2 ANQGSEA. This CDR3 spans 13 amino acids. V shed 5 bases, J shed 4 bases, and the junction held 5 bases outside the gene matches. DNA of the CDR3: TGCAGCGTTTTGAGACTAGCATACAATGAGCAGTTCTTC. It codes for CSVLRLAYNEQFF.

The J gene is TRBJ1-2, the V gene TRBV20-1; the D is unclear. CDR3 length: 14 amino acids. Germline values: CDR1 DFQATT, CDR2 SNEGSKA (reference sequence). V lost 6 bases, J lost 6 bases, and 20 bases lay in between. DNA of the CDR3: TGCAGTGCCGCTCGCCCGGGGATGGCGGATGGCTACACCTTC. Its protein is CSAARPGMADGYTF.

This clonotype was seen ten or more times. The chain has TRBV4-3 and TRBJ1-2, with 9 bases lining up with TRBD1. Germline V gives CDR1 LGHNA, CDR2 YSLEER. CDR3 length equals 16 residues. J gave up 5 bases and V 0 bases, and 7 bases lay outside the gene matches. The CDR3 loop reads CASSQDATGGTYGYTF. The CDR3 DNA reads TGCGCCAGCAGCCAAGATGCCACAGGGGGCACTTATGGCTACACCTTC.